The 8 T cell receptor beta chains listed next were all sequenced from one sample in a study of blood T cell repertoires in COVID-19 (TCRdb year 2020). Libraries were built with the immunoSEQ multiplex PCR assay. TCRdb's version of the immuneACCESS table is confined to in-frame rearrangements and falls short of the full clone set. An unresolved V gene accounts for under half of the shortfall where checked; the remainder is of unknown origin. A total of 45,000 or so clones appear in this sample, 87% of them only once. Approximately 4% of the sample is held by the ten biggest clonotypes. The sequencing sample was made of peripheral blood. These receptors all stem from a man aged 35-49 years with COVID-19, enrolled during active disease.

J is TRBJ2-5 and V is TRBV5-6; D unresolved. The germline V gene encodes CDR1 SGHDT and CDR2 YYEEEE. The V end lost 4 bases, the J end lost 5 bases, and 18 bases lay between the germline ends. The CDR3 spans 15 residues. CDR3 in DNA: TGTGCCAGCAGCAAAGACGAAACCCTCGGGGAGACCCAGTACTTC. This gives the protein CASSKDETLGETQYF.

This chain uses TRBV3-1 (or the pseudogene TRBV3-2) with TRBJ2-4; TRBD2 aligns across 8 bases. V shed 1 base, J shed 6 bases, and the junction held 8 bases outside the gene matches. Germline loops: CDR1 LGHDT, CDR2 YNNKEL (reference sequence). CDR3 size: 16 residues. The CDR3 DNA reads as TGTGCCAGCAGCCAAGCATCGGGAGGGGTGGGAAACATTCAGTACTTC. Protein sequence: CASSQASGGVGNIQYF.

The chain employs TRBV5-4 and TRBJ2-7; tentative D call: TRBD2 (5 bases). The CDR3 contains 15 residues. Between the trimmed V and J ends, which lost 4 bases and 2 bases, there was a span of 16 bases. Germline V gene lookup returns CDR1 SGHNT and CDR2 YYREEE (reference sequence). CDR3 DNA sequence: TGTGCCAGCAGCACTACTGCTAGCTCCGCCTACGAGCAGTACTTC. Translation gives CASSTTASSAYEQYF.

The V call is TRBV5-5, the J call TRBJ2-7; D gene unclear. The CDR3 contains 14 residues. V was clipped by 0 bases and J by 1 base, with 8 bases between them. Germline V gives CDR1 SGHKS, CDR2 YYEKEE (reference sequence). CDR3 residues: CASSLVLSSYEQYF. Written as DNA, the CDR3 is TGTGCCAGCAGCTTGGTGTTATCGTCCTACGAGCAGTACTTC.

The V and J genes are TRBV27 and TRBJ2-1; D perhaps matches TRBD1 (7 bases). V was trimmed by 5 bases and J by 4 bases, leaving 21 bases between them. The CDR3 length is 17 residues. CDR1 and CDR2 (germline): MNHEY, SMNVEV (reference sequence). As DNA, the CDR3 is TGTGCCAGCAGTCAGGGGGTTAGCGGAACAAAGTACAATGAGCAGTTCTTC. Amino acids: CASSQGVSGTKYNEQFF.

The V and J genes are TRBV24-1 and TRBJ2-1, with D perhaps TRBD1 (6 bases). V was trimmed by 10 bases and J by 9 bases, leaving 24 bases between them. This CDR3 is 15 amino acids long. Germline V lookup: CDR1 KGHDR, CDR2 SFDVKD. The CDR3 loop is CATGARGGEGVEQFF. CDR3 nucleotides: TGTGCCACAGGGGCAAGGGGCGGCGAGGGGGTTGAGCAGTTCTTC.

The sample holds one count of this clone. The chain employs TRBV10-3 and TRBJ2-7; 11 bases line up with TRBD2. The CDR3 loop spans 14 amino acids. J was trimmed by 5 bases and V by 2 bases; bases with no gene match: 2. Germline CDR1 is ENHRY and CDR2 is SYGVKD. CDR3 nucleotides: TGTGCCATCAGTGAGACTAGCGGGAGCGACGAGCAGTACTTC. The encoded protein is CAISETSGSDEQYF.

This rearrangement joins TRBV5-1 to TRBJ1-4; TRBD1 is a possible D gene (5 bases). V was cut by 3 bases and J by 0 bases, with 6 bases left in between. The CDR3 has 14 amino acids. The V gene's germline CDR1 is SGHRS and CDR2 YFSETQ. In DNA form, the CDR3 reads TGCGCCAGCAGCTCGGGGGCAACTAATGAAAAACTGTTTTTT. The encoded protein is CASSSGATNEKLFF.